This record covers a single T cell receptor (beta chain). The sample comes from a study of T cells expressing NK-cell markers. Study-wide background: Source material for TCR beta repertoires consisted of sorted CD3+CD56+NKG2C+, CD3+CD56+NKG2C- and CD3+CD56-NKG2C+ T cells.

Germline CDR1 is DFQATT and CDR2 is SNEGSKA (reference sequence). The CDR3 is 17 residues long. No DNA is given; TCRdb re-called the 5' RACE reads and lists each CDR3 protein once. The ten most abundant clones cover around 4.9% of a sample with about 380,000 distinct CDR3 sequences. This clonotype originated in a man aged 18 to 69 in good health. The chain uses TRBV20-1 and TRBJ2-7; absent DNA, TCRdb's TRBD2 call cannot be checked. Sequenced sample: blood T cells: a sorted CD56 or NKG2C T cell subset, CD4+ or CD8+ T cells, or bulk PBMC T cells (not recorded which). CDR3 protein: CSASGRLAGGDHYEQYF.